A few counts support the clone carrying this T cell receptor (beta chain). Its antigen is not identified. The data stem from a study of Graves' ophthalmopathy and Graves' hyperthyroidism. Findings and limits, study-wide: With roughly 65% sensitivity and roughly 76% specificity, the model predicted ophthalmopathy progression.

There are 12 residues in the CDR3. Germline CDR1 reads SNHLY; CDR2 reads FYNNEI. V dropped 6 bases and J dropped 1 base, with 6 bases sitting between them. CDR3 regions of TCR beta were amplified from RNA transcripts. Investigators did first-round RT-PCR with HTBI primers, then second-round multiplex PCR. TCRdb called the multiplex PCR reads again in MiXCR, with one record for every CDR3 protein. The sample lists a few hundred thousand distinct CDR3 sequences, roughly 39% seen once, with about 4% in the top ten. The hyperthyroidism patients had a new diagnosis of under 2 months' duration and were aged 18 to 65. Clinicians made diagnoses from clinical symptoms, serum thyroxine, TRAb, thyroid ultrasound and orbital computed tomography.

Sequencing used peripheral blood or thyroid tissue (not recorded which). The chain employs TRBV2 and TRBJ1-2; D is uncertain. This receptor was obtained from an adult man with Graves' hyperthyroidism. CDR3 protein: CASRRDNYGYTF. CDR3 bases: TGTGCCAGCAGGAGGGATAACTATGGCTACACCTTC.